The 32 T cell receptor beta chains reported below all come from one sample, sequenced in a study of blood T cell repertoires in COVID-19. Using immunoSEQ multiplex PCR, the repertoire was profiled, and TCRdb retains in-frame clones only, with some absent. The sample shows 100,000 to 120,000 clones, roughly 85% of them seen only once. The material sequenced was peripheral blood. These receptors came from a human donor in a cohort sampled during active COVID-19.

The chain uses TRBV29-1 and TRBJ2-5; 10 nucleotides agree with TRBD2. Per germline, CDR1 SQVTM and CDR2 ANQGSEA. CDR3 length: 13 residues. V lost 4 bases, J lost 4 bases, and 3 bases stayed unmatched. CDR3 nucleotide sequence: TGCAGCGTTGTTAGCGGGGGGCTAGAGACCCAGTACTTC. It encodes CSVVSGGLETQYF. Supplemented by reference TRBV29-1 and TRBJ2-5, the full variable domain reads SAVISQKPSRDICQRGTSLTIQCQVDSQVTMMFWYRQQPGQSLTLIATANQGSEATYESGFVIDKFPISRPNLTFSTLTVSNMSPEDSSIYLCSVVSGGLETQYFGPGTRLLVL.

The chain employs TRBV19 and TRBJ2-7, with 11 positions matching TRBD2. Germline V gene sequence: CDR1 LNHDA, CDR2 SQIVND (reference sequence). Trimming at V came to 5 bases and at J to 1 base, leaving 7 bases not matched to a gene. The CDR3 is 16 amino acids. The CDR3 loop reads CASSAPGTSGSYEQYF. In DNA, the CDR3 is TGTGCCAGTAGTGCTCCCGGGACTAGCGGTTCCTACGAGCAGTACTTC.

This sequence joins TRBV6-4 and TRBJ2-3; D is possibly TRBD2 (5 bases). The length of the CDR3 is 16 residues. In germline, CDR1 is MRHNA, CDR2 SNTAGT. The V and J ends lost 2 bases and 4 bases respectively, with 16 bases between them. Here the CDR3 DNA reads TGTGCCAGCAGTGACACACCGGGAAAAGCGTCAGATACGCAGTATTTT. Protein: CASSDTPGKASDTQYF.

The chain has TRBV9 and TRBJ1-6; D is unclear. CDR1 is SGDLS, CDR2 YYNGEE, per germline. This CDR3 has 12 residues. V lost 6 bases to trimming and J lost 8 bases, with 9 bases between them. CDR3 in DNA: TGTGCCAGCACCAACCAGGATTCACCCCTCCACTTT. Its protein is CASTNQDSPLHF.

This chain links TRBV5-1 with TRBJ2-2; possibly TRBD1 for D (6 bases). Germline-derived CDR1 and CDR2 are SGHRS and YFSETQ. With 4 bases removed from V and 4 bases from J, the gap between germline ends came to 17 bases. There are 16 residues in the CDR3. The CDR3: CASSREGVIGTGELFF. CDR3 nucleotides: TGCGCCAGCAGCCGAGAGGGGGTCATAGGCACCGGGGAGCTGTTTTTT. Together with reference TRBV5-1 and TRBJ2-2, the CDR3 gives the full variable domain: KAGVTQTPRYLIKTRGQQVTLSCSPISGHRSVSWYQQTPGQGLQFLFEYFSETQRNKGNFPGRFSGRQFSNSRSEMNVSTLELGDSALYLCASSREGVIGTGELFFGEGSRLTVL.

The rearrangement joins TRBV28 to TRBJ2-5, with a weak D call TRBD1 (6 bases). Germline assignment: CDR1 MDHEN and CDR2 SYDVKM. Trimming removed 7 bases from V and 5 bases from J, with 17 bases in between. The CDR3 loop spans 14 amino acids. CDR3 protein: CASTQGLGLETQYF. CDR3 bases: TGTGCCAGCACCCAGGGGTTAGGTTTGGAGACCCAGTACTTC.

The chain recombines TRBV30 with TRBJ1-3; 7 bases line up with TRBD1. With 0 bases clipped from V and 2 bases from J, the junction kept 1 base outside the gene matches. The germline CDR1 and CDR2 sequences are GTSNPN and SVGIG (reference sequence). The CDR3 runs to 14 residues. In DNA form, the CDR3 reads TGTGCCTGGAGTGTAACAGGGGCTGGAAACACCATATATTTT. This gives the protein CAWSVTGAGNTIYF.

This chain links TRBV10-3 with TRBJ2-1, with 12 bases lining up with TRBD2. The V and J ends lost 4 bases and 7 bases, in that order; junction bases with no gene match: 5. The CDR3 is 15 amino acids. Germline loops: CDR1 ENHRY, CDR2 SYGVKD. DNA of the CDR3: TGTGCCATCAGTGTGCCGACTAGCGGGAGTAATGAGCAGTTCTTC. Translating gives CAISVPTSGSNEQFF.

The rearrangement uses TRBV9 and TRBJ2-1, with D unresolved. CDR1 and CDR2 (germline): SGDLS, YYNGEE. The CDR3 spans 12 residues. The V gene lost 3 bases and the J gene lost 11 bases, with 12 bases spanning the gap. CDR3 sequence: CASSAPTNQQFF. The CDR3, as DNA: TGTGCCAGCAGCGCGCCAACTAATCAGCAGTTCTTC.

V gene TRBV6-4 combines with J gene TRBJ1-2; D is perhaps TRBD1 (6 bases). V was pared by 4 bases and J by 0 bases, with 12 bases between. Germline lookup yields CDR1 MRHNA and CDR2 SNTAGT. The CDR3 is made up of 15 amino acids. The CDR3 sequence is CASSAQGTTNYGYTF. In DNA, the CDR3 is TGTGCCAGCAGTGCGCAGGGGACTACTAACTATGGCTACACCTTC.

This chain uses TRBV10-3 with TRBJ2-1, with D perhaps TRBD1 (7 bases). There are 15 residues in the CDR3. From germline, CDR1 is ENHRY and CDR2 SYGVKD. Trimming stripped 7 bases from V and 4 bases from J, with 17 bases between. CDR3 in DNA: TGTGCCATCACCAGCACAGGGGAGGCGTACAATGAGCAGTTCTTC. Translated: CAITSTGEAYNEQFF.

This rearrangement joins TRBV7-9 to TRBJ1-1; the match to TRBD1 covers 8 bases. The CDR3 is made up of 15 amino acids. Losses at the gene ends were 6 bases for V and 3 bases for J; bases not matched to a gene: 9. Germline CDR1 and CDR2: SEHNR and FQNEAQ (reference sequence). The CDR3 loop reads CASRGQGARHTEAFF. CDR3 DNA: TGTGCCAGCAGGGGCCAGGGGGCGAGGCACACTGAAGCTTTCTTT.

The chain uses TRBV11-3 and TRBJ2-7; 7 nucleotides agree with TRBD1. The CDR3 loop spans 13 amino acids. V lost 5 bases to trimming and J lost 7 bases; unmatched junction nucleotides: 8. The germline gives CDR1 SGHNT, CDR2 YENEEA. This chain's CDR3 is CASSQTGLEEQYF. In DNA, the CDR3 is TGTGCCAGCAGCCAGACAGGGCTGGAGGAGCAGTACTTC.

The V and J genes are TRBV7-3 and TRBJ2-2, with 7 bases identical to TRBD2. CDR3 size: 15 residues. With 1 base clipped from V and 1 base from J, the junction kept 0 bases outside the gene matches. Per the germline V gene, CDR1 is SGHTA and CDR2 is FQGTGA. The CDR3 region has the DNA TGTGCCAGCAGCTTAAGCGGGGGGAACACCGGGGAGCTGTTTTTT. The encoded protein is CASSLSGGNTGELFF.

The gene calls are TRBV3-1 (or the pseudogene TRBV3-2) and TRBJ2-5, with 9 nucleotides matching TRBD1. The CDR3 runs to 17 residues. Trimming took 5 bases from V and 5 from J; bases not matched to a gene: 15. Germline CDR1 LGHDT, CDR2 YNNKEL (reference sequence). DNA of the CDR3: TGTGCCAGCAGCAAACTAACCGGGACAGGGATTCAGGAGACCCAGTACTTC. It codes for CASSKLTGTGIQETQYF.

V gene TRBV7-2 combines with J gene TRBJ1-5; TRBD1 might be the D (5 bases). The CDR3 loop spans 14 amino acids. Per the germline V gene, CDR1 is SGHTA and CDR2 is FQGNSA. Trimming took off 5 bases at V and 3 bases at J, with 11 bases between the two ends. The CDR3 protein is CASSETGYNQPQHF. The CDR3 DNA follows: TGTGCCAGCAGCGAAACAGGTTACAATCAGCCCCAGCATTTT.

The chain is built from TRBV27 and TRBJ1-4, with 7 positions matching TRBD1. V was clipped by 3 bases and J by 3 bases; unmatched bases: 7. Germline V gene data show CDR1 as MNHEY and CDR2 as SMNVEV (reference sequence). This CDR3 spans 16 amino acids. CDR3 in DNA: TGTGCCAGCAGTTTCCTCCCAGGGACAGCTAATGAAAAACTGTTTTTT. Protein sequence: CASSFLPGTANEKLFF.

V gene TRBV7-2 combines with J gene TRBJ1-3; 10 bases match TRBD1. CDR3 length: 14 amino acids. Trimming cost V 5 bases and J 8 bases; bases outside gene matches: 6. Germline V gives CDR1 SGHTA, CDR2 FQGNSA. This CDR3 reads CASSLEGTGDTIYF. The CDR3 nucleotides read TGTGCCAGCAGCCTAGAGGGGACAGGGGACACCATATATTTT.

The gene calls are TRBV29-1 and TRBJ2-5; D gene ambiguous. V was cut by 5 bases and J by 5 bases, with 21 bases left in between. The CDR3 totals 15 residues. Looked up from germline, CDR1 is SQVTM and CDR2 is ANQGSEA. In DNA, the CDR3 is TGCAGCGTTCGGCCCTTACTGGAGAGTCCGGAGACCCAGTACTTC. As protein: CSVRPLLESPETQYF.

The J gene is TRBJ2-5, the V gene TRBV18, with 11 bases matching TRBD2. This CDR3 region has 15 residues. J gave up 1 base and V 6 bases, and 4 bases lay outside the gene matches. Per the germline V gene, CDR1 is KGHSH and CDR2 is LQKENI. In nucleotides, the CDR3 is TGTGCCAGCTCCCTAGGGACTAGCGGCCAAGAGACCCAGTACTTC. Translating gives CASSLGTSGQETQYF.

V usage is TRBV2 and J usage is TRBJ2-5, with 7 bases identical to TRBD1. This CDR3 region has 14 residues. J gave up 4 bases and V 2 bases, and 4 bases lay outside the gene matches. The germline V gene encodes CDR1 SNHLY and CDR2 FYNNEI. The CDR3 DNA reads TGTGCCAGCAGTGAACAGACAGGGAGAGAGACCCAGTACTTC. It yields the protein CASSEQTGRETQYF.

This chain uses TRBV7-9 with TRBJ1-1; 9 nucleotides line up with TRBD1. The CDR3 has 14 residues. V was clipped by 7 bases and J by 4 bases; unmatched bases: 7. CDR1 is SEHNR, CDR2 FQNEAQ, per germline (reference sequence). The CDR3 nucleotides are TGTGCCAGCACCTGGGGGACAGGGAGCACTGAAGCTTTCTTT. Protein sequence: CASTWGTGSTEAFF.

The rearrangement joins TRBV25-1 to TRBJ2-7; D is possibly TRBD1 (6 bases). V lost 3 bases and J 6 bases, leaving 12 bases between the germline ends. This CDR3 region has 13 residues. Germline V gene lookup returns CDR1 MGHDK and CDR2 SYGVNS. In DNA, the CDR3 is TGTGCCAGCAGTGAGGGGGCGATTAGCGAGCAGTACTTC. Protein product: CASSEGAISEQYF.

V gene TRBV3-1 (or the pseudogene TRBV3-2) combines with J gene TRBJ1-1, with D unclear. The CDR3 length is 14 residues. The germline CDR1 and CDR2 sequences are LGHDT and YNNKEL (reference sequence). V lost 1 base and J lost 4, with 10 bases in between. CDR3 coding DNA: TGTGCCAGCAGCCAAGGCGGGCTGAGCACTGAAGCTTTCTTT. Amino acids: CASSQGGLSTEAFF.

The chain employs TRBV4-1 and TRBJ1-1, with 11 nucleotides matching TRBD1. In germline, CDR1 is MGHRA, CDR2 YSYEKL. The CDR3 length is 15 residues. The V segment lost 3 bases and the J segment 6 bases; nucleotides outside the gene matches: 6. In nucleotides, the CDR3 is TGCGCCAGCAGCCAGGGGGACAGGGGGGGTTCTGAAGCTTTCTTT. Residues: CASSQGDRGGSEAFF.

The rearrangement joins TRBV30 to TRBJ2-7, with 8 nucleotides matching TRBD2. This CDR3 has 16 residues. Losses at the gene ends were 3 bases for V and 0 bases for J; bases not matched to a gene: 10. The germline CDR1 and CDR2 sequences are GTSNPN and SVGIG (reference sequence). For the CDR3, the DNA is TGTGCCTGGAGAGCCCACAGCGGGAGACCCTCCTACGAGCAGTACTTC. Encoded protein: CAWRAHSGRPSYEQYF. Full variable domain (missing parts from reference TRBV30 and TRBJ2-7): SQTIHQWPATLVQPVGSPLSLECTVEGTSNPNLYWYRQAAGRGLQLLFYSVGIGQISSEVPQNLSASRPQDRQFILSSKKLLLSDSGFYLCAWRAHSGRPSYEQYFGPGTRLTVT.

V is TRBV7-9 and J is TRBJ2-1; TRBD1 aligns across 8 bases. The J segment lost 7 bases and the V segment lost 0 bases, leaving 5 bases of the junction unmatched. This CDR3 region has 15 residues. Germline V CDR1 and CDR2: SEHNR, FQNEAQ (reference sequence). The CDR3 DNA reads TGTGCCAGCAGCTTAGCGGCCCAGGGGGCGAATGAGCAGTTCTTC. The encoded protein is CASSLAAQGANEQFF.

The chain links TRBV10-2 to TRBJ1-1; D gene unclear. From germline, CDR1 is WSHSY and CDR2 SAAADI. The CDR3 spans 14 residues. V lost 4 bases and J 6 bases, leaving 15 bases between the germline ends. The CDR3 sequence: CASSGSTRSSEAFF. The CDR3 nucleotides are TGCGCCAGCAGTGGAAGTACGCGATCGTCTGAAGCTTTCTTT.

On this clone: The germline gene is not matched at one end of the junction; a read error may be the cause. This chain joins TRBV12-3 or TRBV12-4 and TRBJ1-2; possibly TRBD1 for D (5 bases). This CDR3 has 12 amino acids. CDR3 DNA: TGTGCCAGCAGTTCCCACCCCAGGGAAAATCGCTTC. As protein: CASSSHPRENRF.

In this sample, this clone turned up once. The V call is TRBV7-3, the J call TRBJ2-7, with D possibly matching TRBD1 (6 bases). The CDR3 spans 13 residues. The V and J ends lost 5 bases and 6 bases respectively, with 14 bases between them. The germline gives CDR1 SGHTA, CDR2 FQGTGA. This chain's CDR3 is CASSPGRGGEQYF. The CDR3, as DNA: TGTGCCAGCAGCCCTGGACGAGGGGGCGAGCAGTACTTC.

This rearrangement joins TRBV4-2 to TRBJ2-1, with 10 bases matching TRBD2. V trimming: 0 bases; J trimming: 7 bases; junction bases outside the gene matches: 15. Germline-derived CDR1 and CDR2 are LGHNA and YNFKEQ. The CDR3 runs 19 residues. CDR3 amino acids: CASSQDWEASGSLRNEQFF. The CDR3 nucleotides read TGTGCCAGCAGCCAAGATTGGGAGGCTAGCGGGAGTTTAAGGAATGAGCAGTTCTTC.

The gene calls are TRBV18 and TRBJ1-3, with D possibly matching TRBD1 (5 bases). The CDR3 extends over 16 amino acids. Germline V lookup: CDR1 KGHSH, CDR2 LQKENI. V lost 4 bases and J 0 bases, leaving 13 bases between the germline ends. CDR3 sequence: CASSLGAPSSGNTIYF. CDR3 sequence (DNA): TGTGCCAGCTCACTAGGGGCCCCTAGCTCTGGAAACACCATATATTTT.